This T cell receptor beta chain was identified in a study of blood T cell repertoires in COVID-19. Study context: There were acute and convalescent COVID-19 samples, and they came from the United States, Italy and Spain. The analysed material was cDNA or gDNA that came from T cells, B-cell-depleted T cells, or PBMCs.

Original data processing: From reference gene primer amplification, estimates of nucleated cell counts were derived. Libraries were prepared by immunoSEQ multiplex PCR; TCRdb keeps only in-frame clonotypes and omits some of them. The V and J calls and clone size come from that table; D and trimming were worked out from the DNA. Among 100,000 to 120,000 clones listed, 60% to 80% were seen once. Unmatched junction bases numbered 6, after V lost 6 bases and J lost 3 bases. Germline-derived CDR1 and CDR2 are SNHLY and FYNNEI. The CDR3 has 14 amino acids. J is TRBJ2-7 and V is TRBV2; 9 nucleotides match TRBD1. Sequenced: peripheral blood. The source is a woman older than 75 with active or convalescent COVID-19. The CDR3 sequence is CASRVGQGSYEQYF. For the CDR3, the DNA is TGTGCCAGCAGAGTAGGACAGGGGAGCTACGAGCAGTACTTC.